This T cell receptor beta chain was found in a study of cytomegalovirus exposure and HLA in healthy donors. As for this clone: Its target is unknown.

Some clones are missing from TCRdb's copy, which holds only in-frame ones; the method was immunoSEQ multiplex PCR. The sample has fewer than 80,000 clones; approximately 96% are singletons. Study-level points and caveats: Usually a TCR sequence was rare, but some public TCRs were found in many donors. The tendency of first-cohort TCR clusters to co-occur in the 110 or so validation repertoires emerged from a later analysis.

This clonotype was sampled from a woman aged 18-29 years in good health and CMV-seropositive. Sequenced material: PBMCs.

The CDR3: CASSPPWAESGNTDTQYF. In DNA, the CDR3 is TGTGCCAGCTCACCACCGTGGGCCGAGAGCGGGAATACAGATACGCAGTATTTT. The rearrangement uses TRBV18 and TRBJ2-3, with TRBD2 matching over 7 bases. CDR3 size: 18 residues. Looked up from germline, CDR1 is KGHSH and CDR2 is LQKENI. With V trimmed by 0 bases and J by 3 bases, 12 bases remained unmatched.